This T cell receptor (beta chain) was captured in a study of siplizumab effects on memory and regulatory T cells. The table came from immunoSEQ multiplex PCR; TCRdb's copy has only in-frame clones and leaves some out. Seen here are about 110,000 clones, around nine tenths observed once, and the top ten hold approximately 1.2%. The CDR3 covers 18 residues. Sequenced input: CD4+ T cells sorted from blood. This sequence originates from a human donor in good health. The rearrangement links TRBV1 to TRBJ1-6; the listed D gene, TRBD1, was not tested against the DNA. TRBV1 is a known pseudogene. Here the CDR3 reads CTSTGRQGARSYNSPLHF. The CDR3, as DNA: TGCACCAGCACCGGGCGACAGGGGGCCCGCTCCTATAATTCACCCCTCCACTTT.